This TCR beta chain was sequenced in a study of blood T cell repertoires in COVID-19. Turning to the study itself: The United States, Italy and Spain were the sources of the acute and convalescent COVID-19 samples.

Assay used: immunoSEQ multiplex PCR; TCRdb lists only in-frame clones, some missing. Of about 260,000 clones listed, about 87% are singletons. Germline V CDR1 and CDR2: SGHAT, FQNNGV. The V end was cut by 5 bases, the J end by 0 bases, with 13 bases between. The CDR3 spans 16 residues. Input material: peripheral blood. This chain uses TRBV11-2 with TRBJ2-2; a possible D gene is TRBD1 (5 bases). The source is a woman in her thirties or forties with acute or convalescent COVID-19. The CDR3: CASSANRRANTGELFF. CDR3 DNA: TGTGCCAGCAGCGCGAACAGGAGAGCGAACACCGGGGAGCTGTTTTTT.